This T cell receptor (beta chain) was recorded in a study of identical twins (dated by TCRdb to 2016 to 2017). In terms of the full investigation: TCR alpha and beta repertoires from monozygotic twins, unrelated adults of various ages and cord blood were deep-sequenced to test whether fetal clonotypes persist. Replicate twin experiments were performed at different times using different library preparation protocols to rule out contamination. Here is what the overall study found, with its caveats: Because the same donors could not be followed over many years, conclusions were based on cross-sectional statistical analysis. Recombination models systematically underestimated out-of-frame TCR alpha sharing in monozygotic twins but agreed with sharing between unrelated individuals. Zero-insertion analyses could be partly confounded by invariant T cells such as MAIT and iNKT, though diverse VJ usage argued against such confounding for most clonotypes. Fewer insertions were carried by abundant cord blood beta clonotypes, a similar but weaker trend appeared in young adult naive repertoires, and no such trend appeared in memory repertoires. Out-of-frame TCR alpha sequences shared between twins showed an excess of low generation-probability sequences compared with coincidental sharing between unrelated individuals. Excess twin sharing in beta out-of-frame sequences was weaker because fewer shared sequences lowered the signal-to-noise ratio.

The library was prepared using 5' RACE. The instrument given in TCRdb is Illumina HiSeq 2000. A universal primer binding site was introduced by template switching, and a unique molecular identifier was present in the final cDNA, enabling accurate counting of TCR cDNA molecules. Specific primers in the conserved constant-segment region were used to synthesize first-strand cDNA for the TCR alpha and beta chains. To control for contamination, every cDNA library was double barcoded, receiving both a SMART-Mk sample barcode and Illumina barcodes. Two successive PCR steps introduced TruSeq adapter sequences along with Illumina sample barcodes. The TCR alpha and beta cDNA libraries were sequenced on the Illumina HiSeq platform using custom primers. As for how the authors treated the data: MiGEC processed the raw reads to extract unique molecular identifiers, while MiXCR was used to determine the CDR3 positions. Recombination models were inferred per individual with the repgenHMM and IGoR tools using an EM algorithm. The analysis of shared clonotypes was done with the tcR package in R, with sharing normalized by the product of cloneset sizes. To study raw recombination without the effects of thymic and clonal selection, out-of-frame nonproductive sequences were analyzed. In TCRdb, the public reads were trimmed at Q25 with fastp and aligned with MiXCR, with productive beta chains retained. Duplicate CDR3 protein sequences are folded into a single record with the most common DNA and genes. The V and J calls shown here were made by TCRdb, not taken from the authors' results. Recorded for this sample are some 1,700,000 distinct CDR3 sequences; 32% of them occurred a single time. Together, the top ten hold over 0.25% of the sample.

Only healthy Caucasian donors were included. The CDR3 measures 14 amino acids from cysteine to phenylalanine. This entry keeps only the CDR3 DNA: 42 bases, framed from base 1. The germline V gene (reference sequence) yields DFQATT for CDR1 and SNEGSKA for CDR2. This clonotype has more than one count but fewer than ten. Its antigen remains unidentified. No much larger clone is present one base from it, and per-base qualities are unavailable. The chain joins TRBV20-1 to TRBJ1-4, with TRBD1 tentatively as D gene (5 bases match). The clonotype was recovered from a newborn girl in good health. The sequenced material came from cord blood. The CDR3 loop reads CSAWGPATNEKLFF. The DNA reads TGCAGCGCCTGGGGCCCCGCAACTAATGAAAAACTGTTTTTT.